Included here is one TCR beta chain sequence, with context. Its antigen is not known. The CDR3 is 10 residues long. V lost 7 bases and J 11 bases, leaving 14 bases between the germline ends. Germline-derived CDR1 and CDR2 are SQVTM and ANQGSEA. A single record per CDR3 protein comes from TCRdb applying MiXCR to the 5' RACE reads. This sample has around 310,000 distinct CDR3 sequences, with about 9.5% found just once. The sample belongs to a study of T cells after yellow fever vaccination. Study-level results: Post-booster samples contained most primary-vaccination clones (around 95% CD4, around 88% CD8).

J is TRBJ1-1 and V is TRBV29-1, with D possibly matching TRBD1 (5 bases). The material sequenced was PBMCs, taken on the day of the first yellow fever vaccination. The clonotype comes from a man younger than 35 who received the YFV17D yellow fever vaccine. The CDR3 DNA sequence: TGCAGCGGGGGAGAGGGGAACGCTTTCTTT. Its translation: CSGGEGNAFF.